This T cell receptor (beta chain) originates from a study of blood T cells in healthy people across ages. Study summary: Per two T cells, template switching captured roughly one barcoded beta molecule.

Germline V gives CDR1 SGHTA, CDR2 FQGNSA. The CDR3 has 15 amino acids. V shed 3 bases and J shed 3 bases, with 13 bases lying between them. The authors ran a second PCR of 7 to 11 cycles using a sample-barcoded 5' primer and a J-beta primer mix. TCRdb recomputed calls from the 5' RACE reads with MiXCR, one row per CDR3 protein. Counted here are 660,000 or so distinct CDR3 sequences, about 53% occurring once; the ten biggest clones make up roughly 34%. The sequenced sample was blood. The J gene is TRBJ2-3, the V gene TRBV7-2; no definite D call. The clonotype was recovered from a man in his 60s in good health. CDR3 sequence (DNA): TGTGCCAGCAGCTTCGATGGACGCCCGACAGATACGCAGTATTTT. Translated: CASSFDGRPTDTQYF. Supplemented by reference TRBV7-2 and TRBJ2-3, the full variable domain reads GAGVSQSPSNKVTEKGKDVELRCDPISGHTALYWYRQSLGQGLEFLIYFQGNSAPDKSGLPSDRFSAERTGGSVSTLTIQRTQQEDSAVYLCASSFDGRPTDTQYFGPGTRLTVL.